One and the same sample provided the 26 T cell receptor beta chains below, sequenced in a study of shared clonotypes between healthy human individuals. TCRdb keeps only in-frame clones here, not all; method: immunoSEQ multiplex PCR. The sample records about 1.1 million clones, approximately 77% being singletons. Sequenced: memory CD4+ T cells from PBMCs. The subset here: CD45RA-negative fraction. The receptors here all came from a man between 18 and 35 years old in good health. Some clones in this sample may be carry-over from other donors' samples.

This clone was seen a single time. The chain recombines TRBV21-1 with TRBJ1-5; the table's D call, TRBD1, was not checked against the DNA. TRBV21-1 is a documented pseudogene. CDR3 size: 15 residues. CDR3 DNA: TGTGCCAGCAGCAAAGGTCGGGACAGAGATAGGCCCCAGCATTTT. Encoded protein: CASSKGRDRDRPQHF.

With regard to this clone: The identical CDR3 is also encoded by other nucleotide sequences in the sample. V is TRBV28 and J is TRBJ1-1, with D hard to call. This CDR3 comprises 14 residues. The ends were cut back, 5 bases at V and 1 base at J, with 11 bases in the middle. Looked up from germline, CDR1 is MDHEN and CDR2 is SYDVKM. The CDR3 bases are TGTGCCAGCAGTCCAAGGACGGGGAACACTGAAGCTTTCTTT. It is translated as CASSPRTGNTEAFF.

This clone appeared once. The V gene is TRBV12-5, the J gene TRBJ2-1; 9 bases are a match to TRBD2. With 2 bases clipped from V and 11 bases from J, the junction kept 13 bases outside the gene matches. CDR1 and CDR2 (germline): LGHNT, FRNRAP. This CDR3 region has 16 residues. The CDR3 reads CASGLSLMSGRCQQFF. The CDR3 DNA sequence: TGTGCTAGTGGTTTGAGCCTTATGAGCGGGAGGTGTCAGCAGTTCTTC.

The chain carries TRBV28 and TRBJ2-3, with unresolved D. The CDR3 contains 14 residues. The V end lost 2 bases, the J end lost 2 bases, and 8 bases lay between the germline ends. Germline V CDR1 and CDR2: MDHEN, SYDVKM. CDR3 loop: CASSLNRHTDTQYF. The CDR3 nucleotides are TGTGCCAGCAGTTTAAATCGCCACACAGATACGCAGTATTTT. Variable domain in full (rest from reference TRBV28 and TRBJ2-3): DVKVTQSSRYLVKRTGEKVFLECVQDMDHENMFWYRQDPGLGLRLIYFSYDVKMKEKGDIPEGYSVSREKKERFSLILESASTNQTSMYLCASSLNRHTDTQYFGPGTRLTVL.

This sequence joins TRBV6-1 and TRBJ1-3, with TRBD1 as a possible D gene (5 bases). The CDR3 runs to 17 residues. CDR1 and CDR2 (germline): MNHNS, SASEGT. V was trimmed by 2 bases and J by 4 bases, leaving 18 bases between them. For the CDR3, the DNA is TGTGCCAGCAGTGAATCGCGGGGGATCAGGGAAGGAAACACCATATATTTT. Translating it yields CASSESRGIREGNTIYF.

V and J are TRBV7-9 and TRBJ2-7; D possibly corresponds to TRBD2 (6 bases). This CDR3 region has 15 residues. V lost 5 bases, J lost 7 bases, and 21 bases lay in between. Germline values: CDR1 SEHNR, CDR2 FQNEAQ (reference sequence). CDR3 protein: CASSPSGTVPFEQYF. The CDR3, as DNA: TGTGCCAGCAGCCCCTCCGGGACTGTGCCTTTTGAGCAGTACTTC.

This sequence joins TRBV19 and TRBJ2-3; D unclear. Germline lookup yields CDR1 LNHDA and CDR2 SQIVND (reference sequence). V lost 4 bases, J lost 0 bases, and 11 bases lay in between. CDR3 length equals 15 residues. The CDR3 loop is CASSTSAVSTDTQYF. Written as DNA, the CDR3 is TGTGCCAGTAGTACGTCGGCGGTTAGCACAGATACGCAGTATTTT.

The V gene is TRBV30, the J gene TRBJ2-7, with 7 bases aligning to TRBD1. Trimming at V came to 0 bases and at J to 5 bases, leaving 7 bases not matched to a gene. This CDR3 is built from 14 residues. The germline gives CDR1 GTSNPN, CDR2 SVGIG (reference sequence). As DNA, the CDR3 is TGTGCCTGGAGTGTGGTGACAGGGTTCCACGAGCAGTACTTC. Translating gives CAWSVVTGFHEQYF.

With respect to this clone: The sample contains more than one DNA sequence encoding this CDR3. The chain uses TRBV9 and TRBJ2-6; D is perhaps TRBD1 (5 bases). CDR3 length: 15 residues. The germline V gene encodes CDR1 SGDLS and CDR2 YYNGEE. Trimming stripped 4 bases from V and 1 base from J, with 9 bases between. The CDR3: CASSLQGSGANVLTF. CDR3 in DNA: TGTGCCAGCAGCCTTCAGGGATCTGGGGCCAACGTCCTGACTTTC.

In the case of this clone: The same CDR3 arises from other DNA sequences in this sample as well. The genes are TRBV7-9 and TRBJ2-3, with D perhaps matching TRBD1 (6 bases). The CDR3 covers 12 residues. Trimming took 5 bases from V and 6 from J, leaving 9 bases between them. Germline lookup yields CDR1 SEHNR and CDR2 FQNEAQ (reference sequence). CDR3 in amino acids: CASSPQGDTQYF. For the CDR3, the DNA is TGTGCCAGCAGCCCGCAGGGGGATACGCAGTATTTT.

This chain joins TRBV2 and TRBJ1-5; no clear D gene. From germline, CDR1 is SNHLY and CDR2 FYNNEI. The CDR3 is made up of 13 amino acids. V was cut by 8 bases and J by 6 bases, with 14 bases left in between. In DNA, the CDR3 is TGTGCCAGCGAAAGATATCGGGGTCAGCCCCAGCATTTT. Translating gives CASERYRGQPQHF. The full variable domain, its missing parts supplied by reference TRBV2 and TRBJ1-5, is EPEVTQTPSHQVTQMGQEVILRCVPISNHLYFYWYRQILGQKVEFLVSFYNNEISEKSEIFDDQFSVERPDGSNFTLKIRSTKLEDSAMYFCASERYRGQPQHFGDGTRLSIL.

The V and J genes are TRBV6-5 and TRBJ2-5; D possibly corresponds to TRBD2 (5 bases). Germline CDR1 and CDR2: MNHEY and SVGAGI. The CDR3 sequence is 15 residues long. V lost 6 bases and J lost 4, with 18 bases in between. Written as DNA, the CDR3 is TGTGCCAGCAGCCGTCGAAGGGCTAGCCCAGAGACCCAGTACTTC. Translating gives CASSRRRASPETQYF.

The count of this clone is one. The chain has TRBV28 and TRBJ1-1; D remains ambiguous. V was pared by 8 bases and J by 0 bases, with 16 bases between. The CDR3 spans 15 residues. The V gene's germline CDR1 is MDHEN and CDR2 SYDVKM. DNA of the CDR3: TGTGCCAGCTCTTATAGTTCGGGGATGAACACTGAAGCTTTCTTT. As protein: CASSYSSGMNTEAFF.

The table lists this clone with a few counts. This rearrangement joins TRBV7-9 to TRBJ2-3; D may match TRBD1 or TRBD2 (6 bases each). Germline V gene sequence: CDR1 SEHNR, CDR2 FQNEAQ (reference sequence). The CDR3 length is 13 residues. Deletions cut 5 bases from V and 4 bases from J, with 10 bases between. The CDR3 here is CASSPRGPDTQYF. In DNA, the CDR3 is TGTGCCAGCAGCCCTCGGGGGCCAGATACGCAGTATTTT.

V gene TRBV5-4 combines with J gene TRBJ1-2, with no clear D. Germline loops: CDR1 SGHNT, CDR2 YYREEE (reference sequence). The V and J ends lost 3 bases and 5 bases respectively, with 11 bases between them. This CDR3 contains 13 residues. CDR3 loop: CASSSSGEYGYTF. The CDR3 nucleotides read TGTGCCAGCAGCTCCTCAGGCGAATATGGCTACACCTTC.

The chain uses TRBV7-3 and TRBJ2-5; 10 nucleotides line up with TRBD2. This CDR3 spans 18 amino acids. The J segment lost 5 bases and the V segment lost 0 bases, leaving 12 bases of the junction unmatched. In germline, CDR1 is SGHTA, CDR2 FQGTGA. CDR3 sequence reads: CASSLTPITSGILETQYF. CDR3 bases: TGTGCCAGCAGCTTAACGCCGATTACTAGCGGGATATTGGAGACCCAGTACTTC.

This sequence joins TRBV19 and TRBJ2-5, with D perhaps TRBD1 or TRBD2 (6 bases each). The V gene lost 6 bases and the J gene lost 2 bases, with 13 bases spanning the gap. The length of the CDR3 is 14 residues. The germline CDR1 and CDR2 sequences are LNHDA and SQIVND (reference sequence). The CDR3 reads CASRTPGAQETQYF. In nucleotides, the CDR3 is TGTGCCAGTAGAACCCCGGGGGCGCAAGAGACCCAGTACTTC.

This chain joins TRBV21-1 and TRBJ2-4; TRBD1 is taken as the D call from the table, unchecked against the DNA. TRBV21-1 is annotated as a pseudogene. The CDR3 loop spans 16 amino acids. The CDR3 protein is CASSKASGQFWDIQYF. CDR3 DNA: TGTGCCAGCAGCAAAGCCTCCGGACAGTTTTGGGACATTCAGTACTTC.

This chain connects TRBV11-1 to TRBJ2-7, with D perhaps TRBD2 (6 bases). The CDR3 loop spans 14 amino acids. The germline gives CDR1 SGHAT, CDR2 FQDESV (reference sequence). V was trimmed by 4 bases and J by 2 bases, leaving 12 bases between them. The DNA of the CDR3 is TGTGCCAGCAGCTCCGGGACTGATACCTACGAGCAGTACTTC. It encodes CASSSGTDTYEQYF.

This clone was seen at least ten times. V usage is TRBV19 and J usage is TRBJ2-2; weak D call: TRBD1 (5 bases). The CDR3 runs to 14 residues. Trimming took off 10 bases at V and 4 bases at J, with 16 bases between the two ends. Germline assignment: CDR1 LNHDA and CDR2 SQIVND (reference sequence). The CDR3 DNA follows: TGTGCCACTGTAGGGGCGGCGCCCACCGGGGAGCTGTTTTTT. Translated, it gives CATVGAAPTGELFF. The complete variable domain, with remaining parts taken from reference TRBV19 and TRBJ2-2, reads DGGITQSPKYLFRKEGQNVTLSCEQNLNHDAMYWYRQDPGQGLRLIYYSQIVNDFQKGDIAEGYSVSREKKESFPLTVTSAQKNPTAFYLCATVGAAPTGELFFGEGSRLTVL.

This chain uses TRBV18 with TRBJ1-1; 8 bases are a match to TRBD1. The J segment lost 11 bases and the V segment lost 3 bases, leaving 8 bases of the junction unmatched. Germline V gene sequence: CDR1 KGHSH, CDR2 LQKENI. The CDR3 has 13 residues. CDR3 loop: CASSPGQALTAFF. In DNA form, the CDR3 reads TGTGCCAGCTCACCGGGACAGGCCCTGACGGCTTTCTTT.

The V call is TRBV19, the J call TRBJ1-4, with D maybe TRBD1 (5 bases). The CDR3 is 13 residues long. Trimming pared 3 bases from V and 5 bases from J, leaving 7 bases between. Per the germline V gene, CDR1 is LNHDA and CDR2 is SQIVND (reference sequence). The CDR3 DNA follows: TGTGCCAGTAGTATGGGACTGAATGAAAAACTGTTTTTT. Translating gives CASSMGLNEKLFF.

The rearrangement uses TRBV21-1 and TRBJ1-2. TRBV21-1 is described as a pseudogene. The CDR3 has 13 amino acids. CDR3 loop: CASSKRGPYGYTF. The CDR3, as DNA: TGTGCCAGCAGCAAGCGCGGGCCATATGGCTACACCTTC.

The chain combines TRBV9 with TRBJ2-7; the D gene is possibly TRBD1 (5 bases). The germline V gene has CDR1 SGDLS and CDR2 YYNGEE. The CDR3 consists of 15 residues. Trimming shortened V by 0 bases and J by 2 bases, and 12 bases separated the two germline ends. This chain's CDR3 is CASSVAPTDTYEQYF. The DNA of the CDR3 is TGTGCCAGCAGCGTAGCCCCGACAGACACCTACGAGCAGTACTTC.

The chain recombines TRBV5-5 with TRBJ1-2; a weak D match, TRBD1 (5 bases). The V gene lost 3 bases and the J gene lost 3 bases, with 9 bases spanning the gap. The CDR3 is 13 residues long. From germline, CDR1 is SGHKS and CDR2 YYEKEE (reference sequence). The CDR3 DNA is TGTGCCAGCAGCTCGGAGGGGTACTATGGCTACACCTTC. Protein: CASSSEGYYGYTF.

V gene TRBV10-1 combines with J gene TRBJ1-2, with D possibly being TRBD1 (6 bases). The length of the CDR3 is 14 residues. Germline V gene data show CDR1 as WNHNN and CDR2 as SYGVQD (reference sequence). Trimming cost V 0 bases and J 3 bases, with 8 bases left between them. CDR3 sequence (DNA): TGCGCCAGCAGTGAGTCGGGGGGCGACTATGGCTACACCTTC. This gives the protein CASSESGGDYGYTF.